These T cell receptor beta chains were read from a single sample in a study of T cells in Graves' hyperthyroidism and ophthalmopathy. In TCRdb, the multiplex PCR reads were re-called with MiXCR into one record per CDR3 protein. Of approximately 410,000 distinct CDR3 sequences listed, roughly 15% are singletons. The sequencing sample was made of blood. The source of these receptors is a man aged 18 to 30 with Graves' ophthalmopathy. Both conserved end residues are part of each CDR3. D genes are given only for firm matches. A row's size may be missing; if present it is once, few, many or a size class.

CDR3nt	CDR3aa	v_gene	j_gene	d_gene	abundance
TGTGCCAGCAGTGGTTATAACACTGAAGCTTTCTTT	CASSGYNTEAFF	TRBV2	TRBJ1-1	NA	many
TGTGCCACAACCGGGACAGGGCTGTACGAGCAGTACTTC	CATTGTGLYEQYF	TRBV24-1	TRBJ2-7	TRBD1	few
TGTGCCAGCCGTCCGGACACAGGGGGGGGGGGCGGCTACACCTTC	CASRPDTGGGGGYTF	TRBV12-3/TRBV12-4	TRBJ1-2	TRBD1	many
TGTGCCAGTAACTCTCCCAATCAGCCCCAGCATTTT	CASNSPNQPQHF	TRBV19	TRBJ1-5	NA	NA
TGTGCCACCAGTGACTCCAGGACTGGCAAAATCTACGAGCAGTACTTC	CATSDSRTGKIYEQYF	TRBV24-1	TRBJ2-7	NA	many
TGTGCCAGCAGTGAAGGCGGGACAGCCAACTATGGCTACACCTTC	CASSEGGTANYGYTF	TRBV6-1	TRBJ1-2	TRBD1	many
TGCGCCAGCAGTGAAGAGCCGCAGGAAGCTTTCTTT	CASSEEPQEAFF	TRBV10-1	TRBJ1-1	NA	many
TGTGCCAGCAGCTTAGCGGGACTCACAACTGAAGCTTTCTTT	CASSLAGLTTEAFF	TRBV11-2	TRBJ1-1	NA	many
TGTGCCAGCAGCTTAGGGACAGGGGTGAGCTACGAGCAGTACTTC	CASSLGTGVSYEQYF	TRBV11-1	TRBJ2-7	TRBD1	many
TGCGCCACCCTAGCGAGTCGGCCAGATACGCAGTATTTT	CATLASRPDTQYF	TRBV10-2	TRBJ2-3	NA	NA
TGTGCCAGCGGGCTCGGGGGAACGAACACTGAAGCTTTCTTT	CASGLGGTNTEAFF	TRBV12-3/TRBV12-4	TRBJ1-1	NA	many
TGTGCCACCCGACAGGCCAATAGCAATCAGCCCCAGCATTTT	CATRQANSNQPQHF	TRBV12-3/TRBV12-4	TRBJ1-5	NA	many
TGTGCCAGCAGCCGACAGGGGTTCTCTGGAAACACCATATATTTT	CASSRQGFSGNTIYF	TRBV6-1	TRBJ1-3	TRBD1	NA
TGTGCCAGCAGAAGACTAGCGGGAGTGGAGCTGGAAGAGACCCAGTACTTC	CASRRLAGVELEETQYF	TRBV27	TRBJ2-5	TRBD2	many
TGCGCCAGCAGCCAAGCTCCGGACAGGGAAGTAAACAATGAGCAGTTCTTC	CASSQAPDREVNNEQFF	TRBV4-1	TRBJ2-1	TRBD1	NA
TGTGCCAGCAGTTACTCGGGACAGGGGGGCTATGGCTACACCTTC	CASSYSGQGGYGYTF	TRBV6-5	TRBJ1-2	TRBD1	few
TGTGCCAGCAGCCTCCCTACAGGGCACGCCTATGGCTACACCTTC	CASSLPTGHAYGYTF	TRBV5-8	TRBJ1-2	NA	NA
TGTGCCAGCACCCCAGGACTAGCGGGAGACGTTACCTACGAGCAGTACTTC	CASTPGLAGDVTYEQYF	TRBV6-1	TRBJ2-7	TRBD2	many
TGTGCCAGCAGTGATCCGGGAGCCCACTCCTGCAATGAGCAGTACTTC	CASSDPGAHSCNEQYF	TRBV2	TRBJ2-7	NA	NA
TGTGCCAGCAGCCCACGGGAAGTCTACGAGCAGTACTTC	CASSPREVYEQYF	TRBV7-9	TRBJ2-7	NA	few
TGTGCCAGCAGCTTGTTAGCTGGGACTAACTATGGCTACACCTTC	CASSLLAGTNYGYTF	TRBV5-6	TRBJ1-2	NA	many
TGTGCCAGCAGCTTGCGGAGCAATCAGCCCCAGCATTTT	CASSLRSNQPQHF	TRBV7-2	TRBJ1-5	NA	many
TGTGCCAGCAGCCTATTCGGAGGTGGGTCTGAAGCTTTCTTT	CASSLFGGGSEAFF	TRBV27	TRBJ1-1	NA	few
TGCAGTGCCGGACGGGGGCCCCAGGAAAAACTGTTTTTT	CSAGRGPQEKLFF	TRBV20-1	TRBJ1-4	NA	many
TGTGCCAGCAGCTCGGACAGAAGCTCCTACAATGAGCAGTTCTTC	CASSSDRSSYNEQFF	TRBV7-6	TRBJ2-1	NA	many
TGTGCCAGCAGCCCACATGGGGGGGGAGGATCTGGCGAGCAGTACTTC	CASSPHGGGGSGEQYF	TRBV7-3	TRBJ2-7	TRBD2	few
TGTGCCAGCAGACGGGACAGAGACTCCTACGAGCAGTACTTC	CASRRDRDSYEQYF	TRBV6-1	TRBJ2-7	TRBD1	many
TGTGCCAGCTCACCGGACACTTATAATCACTATGGCTACACCTTC	CASSPDTYNHYGYTF	TRBV18	TRBJ1-2	NA	NA
TGTGCCAGCAGTTTTGGGGAGCGGGGGGGCCGAGAGACCCAGTACTTC	CASSFGERGGRETQYF	TRBV12-3/TRBV12-4	TRBJ2-5	TRBD2	few
TGTGCCAGCAGCGGGGGTCTCACGAATACGCAGTATTTT	CASSGGLTNTQYF	TRBV9	TRBJ2-3	NA	many
TGTGCCAGCTCACCTCGGGATGGTACAGATACGCAGTATTTT	CASSPRDGTDTQYF	TRBV18	TRBJ2-3	NA	many
TGTGCCAGCAGTTGGCAGATACGCAATCAGCCCCAGCATTTT	CASSWQIRNQPQHF	TRBV6-5	TRBJ1-5	NA	NA
TGCAGTGCTAGAGCCGGGGCCCTCGACGAGCAGTACTTC	CSARAGALDEQYF	TRBV20-1	TRBJ2-7	NA	many
TGTGCCACCAGCAGAGCACTGAACTCTGGAAACACCATATATTTT	CATSRALNSGNTIYF	TRBV15	TRBJ1-3	NA	many
TGTGCCAGCAGTTATCTTAGGCGGGGCTACGAGCAGTACTTC	CASSYLRRGYEQYF	TRBV6-5	TRBJ2-7	NA	few
TGCGCCAGCAGCCCTCAGGGGGGTAGCGGGGGTCTCCAAGAGACCCAGTACTTC	CASSPQGGSGGLQETQYF	TRBV4-1	TRBJ2-5	TRBD2	NA
TGTGCCAGCGGTCAGGATTATAGCAATCAGCCCCAGCATTTT	CASGQDYSNQPQHF	TRBV12-3/TRBV12-4	TRBJ1-5	NA	many
TGTGCCAGCAGCTTAGCTCAGCAGTACTTC	CASSLAQQYF	TRBV11-2	TRBJ2-7	NA	many
TGTGCCTGGAGGGGACAGGGGGCTCAGCCCCAGCATTTT	CAWRGQGAQPQHF	TRBV30	TRBJ1-5	TRBD1	many
TGTGCCAGCAGCTTAGGGACAGGGGGCCGGACCGGGTACGAGCAGTACTTC	CASSLGTGGRTGYEQYF	TRBV7-6	TRBJ2-7	TRBD1	NA
TGTGCCAGCAGCCCCATCTCGGGGCGCACCGGGGAGCTGTTTTTT	CASSPISGRTGELFF	TRBV7-6	TRBJ2-2	NA	NA
TGTGCCAGCAGTGAATTGGCAGGGACGACCGGGGAGCTGTTTTTT	CASSELAGTTGELFF	TRBV2	TRBJ2-2	NA	many
TGTGCCAGCCGACCCGGGGGAGGCACAGATACGCAGTATTTT	CASRPGGGTDTQYF	TRBV6-1	TRBJ2-3	NA	many
TGTGCCAGTAGTATATGGGGCTCAAGCAATCAGCCCCAGCATTTT	CASSIWGSSNQPQHF	TRBV19	TRBJ1-5	NA	NA
TGTGCCAGCAGTTTGTCAGCGGCCCTCCAAGAGACCCAGTACTTC	CASSLSAALQETQYF	TRBV28	TRBJ2-5	NA	few
TGTGCCAGCAGTTACTCGGGGACACTCTATGGCTACACCTTC	CASSYSGTLYGYTF	TRBV6-5	TRBJ1-2	NA	many
TGTGCCTGGGGGGATGGGGGCGGGGAGCTGTTTTTT	CAWGDGGGELFF	TRBV30	TRBJ2-2	NA	few
TGTGCCAGCAGTGGACTTTGGGCGAGCAATCAGCCCCAGCATTTT	CASSGLWASNQPQHF	TRBV6-1	TRBJ1-5	NA	NA
TGTGCCAGTAGTATATCGGAGGGGGTGTTTGGTGAGCAGTTCTTC	CASSISEGVFGEQFF	TRBV19	TRBJ2-1	NA	NA
TGTGCCAGCAGCCAATCGGTGAACACTGAAGCTTTCTTT	CASSQSVNTEAFF	TRBV3-1	TRBJ1-1	NA	many
TGTGCCAGCAGCCCATCCCCCGCGGGGGGCGGTACGCAGTATTTT	CASSPSPAGGGTQYF	TRBV4-2	TRBJ2-3	TRBD2	NA
TGTGCCAGCAGCTCCGCTACCTACGAGCAGTACTTC	CASSSATYEQYF	TRBV7-9	TRBJ2-7	NA	many
TGTGCCAGCAGTTTGGGAGTATATAGCAATCAGCCCCAGCATTTT	CASSLGVYSNQPQHF	TRBV27	TRBJ1-5	NA	many
TGCAGCGTTGGTAACAGGCAAGAGACCCAGTACTTC	CSVGNRQETQYF	TRBV29-1	TRBJ2-5	NA	many
TGTGCCAGCAGCCAGGGATTGGGCTCCTACAATGAGCAGTTCTTC	CASSQGLGSYNEQFF	TRBV4-2	TRBJ2-1	NA	many
TGTGCCAGCAGTGAAGGGAGAAACACCATATATTTT	CASSEGRNTIYF	TRBV2	TRBJ1-3	NA	many